The T cell receptor (beta chain) described here comes from a study of spatial heterogeneity in lung cancer. Time point: sample taken at primary tumor resection. Unsorted samples of tumor, nontumor lung or frozen PBMC had their whole RNA sequenced. The V and J ends lost 3 bases and 1 base respectively, with 9 bases between them. Germline values: CDR1 MNHEY, CDR2 SMNVEV (reference sequence). There are 14 residues in the CDR3. Every molecule of TCR cDNA had its own unique molecular identifier. TCRdb reprocessed the 5' RACE reads with MiXCR, giving one entry per CDR3 protein. The sample yields about 38,000 distinct CDR3 sequences, around 5.2% seen once. This clonotype appeared a few times.

This specimen consisted of PBMCs, obtained at surgery. This TCR was recovered from a female donor with early-stage non-small cell lung cancer. V gene TRBV27 combines with J gene TRBJ1-1; D is unresolved. CDR3 nucleotide sequence: TGTGCCAGCAGTTTTCAGTGGGGGAACACTGAAGCTTTCTTT. As protein: CASSFQWGNTEAFF.